This TCR beta chain was sequenced during a study of shared clonotypes between healthy human individuals. The assay was immunoSEQ multiplex PCR, and TCRdb's table has in-frame clones only and misses some. The sample has around 1.9 million clones; roughly 91% are singletons. CD45RO-negative, CCR7-selected cells formed the naive CD8 fraction, which excluded terminally differentiated effector memory CD45RA+ cells. This CDR3 is built from 13 residues. Germline CDR1 is PRHDT and CDR2 is FYEKMQ (reference sequence). Trimming stripped 6 bases from V and 5 bases from J, with 13 bases between. Sample: naive CD8+ T cells from PBMCs. This TCR derives from a man younger than 30 in good health. Some clones in this sample may be carry-over from other donors' samples. This chain uses TRBV13 with TRBJ2-5; maybe TRBD1 (6 bases). CDR3 in amino acids: CASRDSIGETQYF. CDR3 bases: TGTGCCAGCAGGGACAGCATCGGGGAGACCCAGTACTTC.